These T cell receptor beta chains were read from a single sample in a study of Ad26.COV2.S vaccination and SARS-CoV-2 variants. Sequencing was performed with immunoSEQ multiplex PCR; in TCRdb, only in-frame clones are kept and a portion is missing. The sample comprises a few hundred thousand clones, 89% of which are singletons, and approximately 1.9% rests with the top ten. The sequences come from peripheral blood, collected in a trial of Ad26.COV2.S vaccine versus placebo. The receptors derive from a person aged 18-65 years who received the Ad26.COV2.S COVID-19 vaccine or a placebo. Each CDR3 is given with its conserved first and last residue. The order of the fields is J gene, V gene, CDR3 protein.

TRBJ2-1 TRBV2 CASSGTGGSYNEQFF
TRBJ1-1 TRBV14 CASSQDRLGSTEAFF
TRBJ2-3 TRBV24-1 CATPRALGRTDTQYF
TRBJ2-7 TRBV6-5 CASSLTSATYEQYF
TRBJ2-2 TRBV19 CASSPFGGSGSGELFF
TRBJ2-1 TRBV7-2 CASSLRQSFNEQFF
TRBJ2-2 TRBV7-8 CASSLAGPNTGELFF
TRBJ2-2 TRBV5-5 CASSNRGANTGELFF
TRBJ1-2 TRBV6-2/TRBV6-3 CASSPGVYGYTF
TRBJ2-5 TRBV2 CASSSGRTFQETQYF
TRBJ2-3 TRBV2 CASSAREDLTDTQYF
TRBJ2-1 TRBV9 CASSVGEDYNEQFF
TRBJ2-1 TRBV7-8 CASSLRTRILDNEQFF
TRBJ2-1 TRBV5-4 CASSPKDGYNEQFF
TRBJ2-7 TRBV6-2/TRBV6-3 CASSYGPGRSYEQYF
TRBJ2-3 TRBV6-5 CASSKRETDTQYF
TRBJ2-7 TRBV2 CASSEVPPEQYF